This entry concerns a single TCR beta chain. Trimming cost V 4 bases and J 0 bases, with 12 bases left between them. The CDR3 extends over 15 amino acids. Germline CDR1 reads LNHDA; CDR2 reads SQIVND (reference sequence). This sample stems from a study of cytomegalovirus exposure and HLA in healthy donors. 13 Jbeta primers and 60 Vbeta primers were used for the PCR. Sequencing was performed with immunoSEQ multiplex PCR; in TCRdb, only in-frame clones are kept and a portion is missing. The table lists about 100,000 clones. This chain links TRBV19 with TRBJ1-1; D not resolved. Source material: PBMCs. The TCR sequence derives from a girl aged 10 to 17 in good health and CMV-seropositive. CDR3 bases: TGTGCCAGTAGTAGGCGACAACTGATGAACACTGAAGCTTTCTTT. Its protein product is CASSRRQLMNTEAFF.